The present TCR beta chain was sequenced within a study of cytomegalovirus exposure and HLA in healthy donors. Study summary: Across 350 to 500 genotyped donors, roughly 80% landed in the Caucasian-associated ancestry cluster.

Study results and limitations: TCR beta V- and J-gene trimming was later associated with a missense DCLRE1C variant.

As to this clone: As yet, its antigen is unknown.

Primers included in the PCR were 60 Vbeta and 13 Jbeta primers. Profiled with immunoSEQ multiplex PCR; TCRdb holds only in-frame clones, not every one. The table lists 200,000 to 250,000 clones, roughly 83% of them singletons. Germline V gene lookup returns CDR1 SGHRS and CDR2 YFSETQ. This CDR3 is 17 amino acids long. The TCR comes from a girl aged 5-17 years in good health and CMV-seronegative. The chain has TRBV5-1 and TRBJ2-5; possibly TRBD1 for D (6 bases). The J call may be incorrect, as the DNA end agrees better with TRBJ2-7. The sequencing input was PBMCs. Written as DNA, the CDR3 is TGCGCCAGCAGCGCCGCCCCGGGACATATGTATCTTTACGAGCAGTACTTC. The encoded protein is CASSAAPGHMYLYEQYF.